Below are 23 T cell receptor beta chains sequenced from a single sample in a study of Ad26.COV2.S vaccination and SARS-CoV-2 variants. Sequenced by immunoSEQ multiplex PCR; TCRdb stores in-frame clones only, minus some. The sample records roughly 420,000 clones, more than 75% being singletons. Regarding treatment: around 19 received Ad26.COV2.S at low or high dose, single or two shots; about five received placebo; per-sample allocation not given. Repertoires come from day 63 after the first vaccine or placebo injection. The sample was peripheral blood, taken in a trial of Ad26.COV2.S vaccine versus placebo. The origin of the receptors is a person between 18 and 60 years old who received the Ad26.COV2.S COVID-19 vaccine or a placebo.

The genes are TRBV5-1 and TRBJ2-1; the D call may be TRBD1 or TRBD2 (5 bases each). Trimming pared 2 bases from V and 1 base from J, leaving 16 bases between. Germline lookup yields CDR1 SGHRS and CDR2 YFSETQ. The length of the CDR3 is 17 residues. The CDR3 loop is CASSFAGTTLSYNEQFF. In DNA, the CDR3 is TGCGCCAGCAGCTTTGCCGGGACCACCTTATCCTACAATGAGCAGTTCTTC.

This chain joins TRBV5-5 and TRBJ1-4; possibly TRBD1 for D (5 bases). Trimming shortened V by 3 bases and J by 11 bases, and 11 bases separated the two germline ends. This CDR3 is 12 amino acids long. The germline CDR1 and CDR2 sequences are SGHKS and YYEKEE (reference sequence). The CDR3 nucleotides are TGTGCCAGCAGCTGGGGGGTGAAGAAACTGTTTTTT. This encodes CASSWGVKKLFF.

The J gene is TRBJ1-5, the V gene TRBV3-1 (or the pseudogene TRBV3-2), with a weak D call TRBD1 (5 bases). Germline V lookup: CDR1 LGHDT, CDR2 YNNKEL (reference sequence). CDR3 length: 16 residues. Trimming removed 0 bases at V and 7 bases at J, with 16 bases between. The CDR3 protein is CASSQDHAGIGQPQHF. CDR3 DNA sequence: TGTGCCAGCAGCCAAGATCATGCAGGGATAGGGCAGCCCCAGCATTTT.

V is TRBV6-5 and J is TRBJ2-3; a possible D gene is TRBD2 (5 bases). V lost 4 bases, J lost 2 bases, and 10 bases lay in between. The germline CDR1 and CDR2 sequences are MNHEY and SVGAGI. The CDR3 extends over 14 amino acids. This chain's CDR3 is CASSFAGVTDTQYF. The CDR3 nucleotides read TGTGCCAGCAGTTTTGCCGGGGTCACAGATACGCAGTATTTT.

This chain uses TRBV20-1 with TRBJ2-7; D perhaps matches TRBD1 (6 bases). Looked up from germline, CDR1 is DFQATT and CDR2 is SNEGSKA (reference sequence). Trimming cost V 6 bases and J 2 bases, with 23 bases left between them. CDR3 size: 16 residues. As DNA, the CDR3 is TGCAGTGCCAGTGAGGGGCTCTACAGGGTACCCTACGAGCAGTACTTC. This sequence encodes CSASEGLYRVPYEQYF.

This sequence joins TRBV19 and TRBJ1-5, with 7 bases identical to TRBD1. The CDR3 has 17 residues. The germline V gene encodes CDR1 LNHDA and CDR2 SQIVND (reference sequence). V lost 4 bases and J lost 4; bases outside the gene matches: 13. The CDR3 reads CASSTPGGGTDNQPQHF. The CDR3 DNA reads as TGTGCCAGTAGTACCCCAGGGGGAGGGACAGATAATCAGCCCCAGCATTTT.

In its sample, this clone was seen a few times. The chain is built from TRBV29-1 and TRBJ1-1; D unclear. Germline lookup yields CDR1 SQVTM and CDR2 ANQGSEA. The CDR3 length is 11 residues. V was clipped by 4 bases and J by 7 bases, with 10 bases between them. The CDR3 here is CSVARAFEAFF. CDR3 coding DNA: TGCAGCGTTGCGAGGGCTTTTGAAGCTTTCTTT.

This chain uses TRBV6-4 with TRBJ2-3, with 10 positions matching TRBD2. Trimming took 4 bases from V and 4 from J; bases not matched to a gene: 5. The CDR3 extends over 15 amino acids. The germline V gene encodes CDR1 MRHNA and CDR2 SNTAGT. The chain's CDR3 is CASSVGTSEADTQYF. CDR3 nucleotide sequence: TGTGCCAGCAGTGTAGGGACTAGCGAAGCAGATACGCAGTATTTT.

The rearrangement uses TRBV28 and TRBJ1-2; D gene ambiguous. This CDR3 is 13 amino acids long. The V gene's germline CDR1 is MDHEN and CDR2 SYDVKM. V was clipped by 8 bases and J by 4 bases, with 14 bases between them. The CDR3 protein is CASSIPSSYGYTF. CDR3 DNA sequence: TGTGCCAGCTCTATCCCAAGCTCCTATGGCTACACCTTC.

The gene calls are TRBV25-1 and TRBJ1-2; no reliable D call. Germline-derived CDR1 and CDR2 are MGHDK and SYGVNS. This CDR3 has 13 residues. The germline V and J ends were trimmed by 1 base and 8 bases, with 11 bases remaining between them. The CDR3 sequence: CASSEWIGEGYTF. The CDR3 nucleotides are TGTGCCAGCAGTGAATGGATTGGGGAAGGCTACACCTTC.

This rearrangement joins TRBV5-4 to TRBJ2-3; TRBD2 matches at 10 bases. The CDR3 loop spans 16 amino acids. V was pared by 5 bases and J by 0 bases, with 6 bases of the junction left unmatched. Looked up from germline, CDR1 is SGHNT and CDR2 is YYREEE (reference sequence). The CDR3, as DNA: TGTGCCAGCAGTGAAGGACTAGCGGCTAGCACAGATACGCAGTATTTT. Translated, it gives CASSEGLAASTDTQYF.

The chain has TRBV7-2 and TRBJ1-2, with D uncertain. V gave up 1 base and J gave up 1 base, with 10 bases separating them. This CDR3 contains 15 residues. CDR1 SGHTA and CDR2 FQGNSA come from the germline V gene. In nucleotides, the CDR3 is TGTGCCAGCAGCTTAGACGCGGGGATTAACTATGGCTACACCTTC. Encoded protein: CASSLDAGINYGYTF.

The J gene is TRBJ1-2, the V gene TRBV5-4; D call uncertain. Trimming left V 2 bases short and J 6 bases short, with 17 bases between. Germline CDR1 reads SGHNT; CDR2 reads YYREEE (reference sequence). The CDR3 is 15 residues long. CDR3 coding DNA: TGTGCCAGCAGCTTCCGTACAAATTCGGGGAATGGCTACACCTTC. Protein sequence: CASSFRTNSGNGYTF.

The chain's CDR3 is CASSPGVSTTGELFF. The CDR3 bases are TGTGCCAGTAGTCCTGGGGTCAGTACGACCGGGGAGCTGTTTTTT. The chain combines TRBV19 with TRBJ2-2; D is unclear. This CDR3 is built from 15 residues. The V end lost 5 bases, the J end lost 5 bases, and 15 bases lay between the germline ends. Germline CDR1 and CDR2: LNHDA and SQIVND (reference sequence).

The gene calls are TRBV18 and TRBJ1-2; D is undetermined. CDR1 KGHSH and CDR2 LQKENI come from the germline V gene. V was cut by 6 bases and J by 0 bases, with 23 bases left in between. This CDR3 is 18 amino acids long. This CDR3 is CASSPNGVTIYANYGYTF. The CDR3, as DNA: TGTGCCAGCTCCCCCAATGGGGTTACTATTTACGCTAACTATGGCTACACCTTC. Full variable domain (remainder filled in from reference TRBV18 and TRBJ1-2): NAGVMQNPRHLVRRRGQEARLRCSPMKGHSHVYWYRQLPEEGLKFMVYLQKENIIDESGMPKERFSAEFPKEGPSILRIQQVVRGDSAAYFCASSPNGVTIYANYGYTFGSGTRLTVV.

The DNA of the CDR3 is TGTGCCAGCAGCGTAGCAAGGGACCGAGTTTATAATTCACCCCTCCACTTT. Translating it yields CASSVARDRVYNSPLHF. The gene calls are TRBV9 and TRBJ1-6, with D possibly being TRBD1 (5 bases). The CDR3 spans 17 residues. Trimming shortened V by 0 bases and J by 4 bases, and 14 bases separated the two germline ends. Germline-derived CDR1 and CDR2 are SGDLS and YYNGEE.

DNA for the CDR3: TGTGCCAGCAGCCTTGCGGGGTTCTCCTACAATGAGCAGTTCTTC. Translation: CASSLAGFSYNEQFF. This chain joins TRBV7-2 and TRBJ2-1; the D gene is possibly TRBD2 (6 bases). Germline V CDR1 and CDR2: SGHTA, FQGNSA. The CDR3 spans 15 residues. Between the trimmed V and J ends, which lost 5 bases and 0 bases, there was a span of 11 bases. Variable domain in full (rest from reference TRBV7-2 and TRBJ2-1): GAGVSQSPSNKVTEKGKDVELRCDPISGHTALYWYRQSLGQGLEFLIYFQGNSAPDKSGLPSDRFSAERTGGSVSTLTIQRTQQEDSAVYLCASSLAGFSYNEQFFGPGTRLTVL.

The chain combines TRBV27 with TRBJ1-4; no clear D gene. This CDR3 region has 14 residues. In germline, CDR1 is MNHEY, CDR2 SMNVEV (reference sequence). With 0 bases removed from V and 5 bases from J, the gap between germline ends came to 7 bases. The CDR3, as DNA: TGTGCCAGCAGTTTATCCGTCTCCAATGAAAAACTGTTTTTT. Protein product: CASSLSVSNEKLFF.

The J gene is TRBJ2-7, the V gene TRBV10-3, with 9 bases fitting TRBD2. V shed 3 bases and J 2 bases; nucleotides not matched to a gene: 2. The CDR3 contains 14 residues. CDR1 is ENHRY, CDR2 SYGVKD, per germline. The CDR3 DNA reads as TGTGCCATCAGTGAAAGCGGGGGGCCCTACGAGCAGTACTTC. It yields the protein CAISESGGPYEQYF.

The V gene is TRBV7-6, the J gene TRBJ2-3, with D perhaps TRBD2 (6 bases). The germline V gene has CDR1 SGHVS and CDR2 FNYEAQ. The CDR3 runs to 15 residues. V shed 4 bases and J shed 0 bases, with 11 bases lying between them. CDR3: CASSSYGGSTDTQYF. CDR3 DNA sequence: TGTGCCAGCAGCTCATACGGGGGTAGCACAGATACGCAGTATTTT.

This clone was detected only a few times. Here the CDR3 reads CSVGEQGPPYEQYF. CDR3 sequence (DNA): TGCAGCGTTGGGGAACAGGGGCCCCCGTACGAGCAGTACTTC. This chain uses TRBV29-1 with TRBJ2-7; 7 bases agree with TRBD1. V was pared by 4 bases and J by 4 bases, with 10 bases of the junction left unmatched. The CDR3 is 14 amino acids. Germline V lookup: CDR1 SQVTM, CDR2 ANQGSEA.

The chain has TRBV7-6 and TRBJ2-1, with TRBD2 identical over 7 bases. The V and J ends lost 6 bases and 5 bases, in that order; junction bases with no gene match: 1. This CDR3 is 12 amino acids long. Germline-derived CDR1 and CDR2 are SGHVS and FNYEAQ. CDR3 sequence: CASRRENNEQFF. The CDR3 DNA reads as TGTGCCAGCAGGCGGGAGAACAATGAGCAGTTCTTC.

This sequence joins TRBV19 and TRBJ2-1; possibly TRBD1 or TRBD2 for D (5 bases each). The CDR3 length is 12 residues. V was clipped by 10 bases and J by 9 bases, with 16 bases between them. The germline CDR1 and CDR2 sequences are LNHDA and SQIVND (reference sequence). The CDR3 DNA follows: TGTGCCATAACGGGGCTTCGGGGTGAGCAGTTCTTC. It specifies CAITGLRGEQFF.